This TCR delta chain was profiled in a study of gamma-delta chains in newborns, infants, children. Study-wide background: Innate gammadelta T cells reportedly expand polyclonally right after birth, driven by microbial exposure, per the title.

TCRdb redid clone calling on the reads using CATT. The sample lists roughly 7,100 delta-chain clones, roughly 0.71% occurring once. The CDR3 contains 18 residues. CDR1 and CDR2 from the germline V gene are GEAIGNYY and EKD. With respect to this clone: This likely came from a read error, as a far larger clone is one base away. This sample includes further DNA sequences coding for the same CDR3.

The TCR was taken from a child who was a newborn, infant or young child, either healthy, febrile or measles-vaccinated (not recorded which). The sample consisted of blood. V and J are TRDV2 and TRDJ3; D is perhaps TRDD3 (5 bases). The CDR3 loop is CACDTVPPSSWDTRQMFF. In DNA form, the CDR3 reads TGTGCCTGTGACACCGTACCTCCCAGCTCCTGGGATACCCGACAGATGTTTTTC.